The table lists the clone carrying this TCR beta chain with a few counts. The data belong to a study of blood T cell repertoires in COVID-19. Here immunoSEQ multiplex PCR was the method, and the copy in TCRdb shows in-frame clones only, minus some. The table has tens of thousands of clones, about 70% seen once. The CDR3 totals 18 residues. Germline CDR1 and CDR2: SGHAT and FQNNGV. V shed 9 bases, J shed 8 bases, and the junction held 25 bases outside the gene matches. Sequencing was carried out using peripheral blood. The receptor was derived from a woman of 80 years or more with acute or convalescent COVID-19. The chain couples TRBV11-2 to TRBJ2-1, with TRBD2 identical over 7 bases. The CDR3 nucleotides read TGTGCCAGTTACTCTGGGACGTACTTGGGAGGGGACTTGGATGAGCAGTTCTTC. It codes for CASYSGTYLGGDLDEQFF.